Included here is one TCR beta chain sequence, with context. The data stem from a study of metastatic and nonmetastatic thyroid tumors. Study information: Malignant and benign thyroid patients had repertoires compared in peripheral blood and tumor or nodule tissue.

Per the original data handling: The study's classifier, a distant-metastasis tool for papillary thyroid cancer, was built using CDR3 differences across clinicopathological groups. TCRdb re-called the PCR reads with MiXCR. The V and J calls and clone size are TCRdb's, not the authors'. The sample has 20,000 or so clones; 37% are singletons. Prior to thyroid surgery, none of the patients had received any treatment. Between the trimmed V and J ends, which lost 8 bases and 3 bases, there was a span of 14 bases. Germline V CDR1 and CDR2: MNHEY, SVGEGT. This CDR3 spans 13 amino acids. The clonotype was recovered from a female donor with papillary thyroid cancer or a benign thyroid nodule (not recorded which). Some clones in this sample may be carry-over from other donors' samples. This chain connects TRBV6-2 or TRBV6-3 to TRBJ2-7; D perhaps matches TRBD1 (5 bases). The sequencing input was tumor tissue. In nucleotides, the CDR3 is TGTGCCAGCGGTTCTGGGGCTCTCTACGAGCAGTACTTC. It translates to CASGSGALYEQYF.